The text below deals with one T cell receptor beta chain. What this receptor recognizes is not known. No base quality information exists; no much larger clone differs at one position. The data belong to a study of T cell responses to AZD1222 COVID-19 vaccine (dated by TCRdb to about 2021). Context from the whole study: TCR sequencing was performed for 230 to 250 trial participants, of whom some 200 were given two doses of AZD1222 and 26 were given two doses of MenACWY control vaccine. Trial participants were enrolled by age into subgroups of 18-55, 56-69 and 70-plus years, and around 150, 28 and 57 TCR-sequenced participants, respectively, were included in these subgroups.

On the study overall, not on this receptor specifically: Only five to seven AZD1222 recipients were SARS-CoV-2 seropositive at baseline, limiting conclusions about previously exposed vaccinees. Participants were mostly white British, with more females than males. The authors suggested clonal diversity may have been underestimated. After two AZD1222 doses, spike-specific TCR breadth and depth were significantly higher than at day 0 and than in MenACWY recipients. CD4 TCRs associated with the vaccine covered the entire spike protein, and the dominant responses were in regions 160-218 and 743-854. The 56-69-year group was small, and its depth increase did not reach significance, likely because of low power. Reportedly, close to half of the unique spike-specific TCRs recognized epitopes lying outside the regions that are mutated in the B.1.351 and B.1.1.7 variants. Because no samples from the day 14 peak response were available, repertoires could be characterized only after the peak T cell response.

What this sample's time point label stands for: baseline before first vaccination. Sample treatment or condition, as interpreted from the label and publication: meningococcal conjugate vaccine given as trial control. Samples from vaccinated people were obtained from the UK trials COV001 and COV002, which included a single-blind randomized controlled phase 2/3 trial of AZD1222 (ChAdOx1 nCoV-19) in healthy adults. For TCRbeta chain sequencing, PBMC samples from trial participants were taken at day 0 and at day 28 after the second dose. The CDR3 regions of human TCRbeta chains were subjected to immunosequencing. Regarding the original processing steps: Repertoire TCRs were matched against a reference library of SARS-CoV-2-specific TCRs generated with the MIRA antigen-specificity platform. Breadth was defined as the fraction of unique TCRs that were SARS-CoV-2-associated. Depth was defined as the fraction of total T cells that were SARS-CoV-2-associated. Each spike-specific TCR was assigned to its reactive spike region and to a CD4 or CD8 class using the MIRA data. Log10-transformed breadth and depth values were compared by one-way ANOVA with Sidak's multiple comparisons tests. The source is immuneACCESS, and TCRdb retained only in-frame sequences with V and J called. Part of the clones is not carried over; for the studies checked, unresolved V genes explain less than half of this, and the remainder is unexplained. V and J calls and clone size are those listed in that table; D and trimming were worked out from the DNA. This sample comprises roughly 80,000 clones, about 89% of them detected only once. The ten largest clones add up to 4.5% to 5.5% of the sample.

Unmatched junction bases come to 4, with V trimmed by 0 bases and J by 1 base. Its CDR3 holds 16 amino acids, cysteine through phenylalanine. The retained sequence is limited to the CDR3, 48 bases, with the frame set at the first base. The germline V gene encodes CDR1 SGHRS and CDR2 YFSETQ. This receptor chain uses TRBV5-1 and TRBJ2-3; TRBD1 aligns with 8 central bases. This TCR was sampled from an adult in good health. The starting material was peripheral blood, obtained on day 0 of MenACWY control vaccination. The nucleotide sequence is TGCGCCAGCAGCTTGGCTGACAGGGGAGGCACAGATACGCAGTATTTT. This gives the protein CASSLADRGGTDTQYF. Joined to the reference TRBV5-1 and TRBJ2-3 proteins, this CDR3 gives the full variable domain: KAGVTQTPRYLIKTRGQQVTLSCSPISGHRSVSWYQQTPGQGLQFLFEYFSETQRNKGNFPGRFSGRQFSNSRSEMNVSTLELGDSALYLCASSLADRGGTDTQYFGPGTRLTVL.